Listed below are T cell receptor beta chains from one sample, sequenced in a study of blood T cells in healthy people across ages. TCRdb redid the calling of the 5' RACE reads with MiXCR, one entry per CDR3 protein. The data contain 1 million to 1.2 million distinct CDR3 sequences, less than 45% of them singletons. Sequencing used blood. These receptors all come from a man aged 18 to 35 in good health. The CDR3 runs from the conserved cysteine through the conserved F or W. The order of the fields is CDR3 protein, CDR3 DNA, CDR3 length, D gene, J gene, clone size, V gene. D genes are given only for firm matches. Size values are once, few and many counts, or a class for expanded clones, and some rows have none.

CSVQGVPGYTF,TGCAGCGTTCAAGGGGTCCCTGGCTACACCTTC,11,.,TRBJ1-2,.,TRBV29-1
CASSPFQETQYF,TGTGCCAGCAGTCCGTTCCAAGAGACCCAGTACTTC,12,.,TRBJ2-5,.,TRBV12-3/TRBV12-4
CASSLALGSSQAAFF,TGTGCCAGCAGTTTAGCGCTGGGGAGCTCCCAAGCCGCTTTCTTT,15,.,TRBJ1-1,once,TRBV12-3/TRBV12-4
CASSQVLGGLEAFF,TGTGCCAGCAGCCAAGTCCTAGGGGGTCTTGAAGCTTTCTTT,14,.,TRBJ1-1,.,TRBV3-1
CASSQYGQGERPQHF,TGCGCCAGCAGCCAATATGGACAGGGAGAACGGCCCCAGCATTTT,15,TRBD1,TRBJ1-5,.,TRBV4-1
CASSLIKWTPYNEQYF,TGTGCCAGCAGCTTAATAAAGTGGACACCGTACAATGAGCAGTACTTC,16,.,TRBJ2-7,.,TRBV7-2
CASSFAGGWEKLFF,TGTGCCAGCAGCTTTGCAGGGGGCTGGGAAAAACTGTTTTTT,14,TRBD1,TRBJ1-4,.,TRBV13
CSAREGWEFNNQPQHF,TGCAGTGCTAGAGAAGGCTGGGAATTTAACAATCAGCCCCAGCATTTT,16,.,TRBJ1-5,few,TRBV20-1
CASSQTQGWQPQHF,TGTGCCAGCAGTCAGACACAGGGTTGGCAGCCCCAGCATTTT,14,.,TRBJ1-5,few,TRBV6-2/TRBV6-3
CASSSERQGGYTF,TGTGCCAGCAGCTCAGAACGACAGGGTGGCTACACCTTC,13,TRBD1,TRBJ1-2,.,TRBV7-9
CASSVGVLYGYTF,TGTGCCAGCAGCGTAGGGGTTTTGTATGGCTACACCTTC,13,.,TRBJ1-2,.,TRBV7-2
CAISDLGTSGGQKKLNEQFF,TGTGCCATCAGTGATCTAGGGACTAGCGGGGGCCAGAAAAAACTCAATGAGCAGTTCTTC,20,TRBD2,TRBJ2-1,.,TRBV10-3
CASSLFQGNEQYF,TGTGCCAGCAGTTTATTTCAGGGCAACGAGCAGTACTTC,13,.,TRBJ2-7,.,TRBV27
CASSGPGLAGVGGIDEQFF,TGCGCCAGCAGCGGGCCGGGACTAGCGGGAGTAGGGGGAATTGATGAGCAGTTCTTC,19,TRBD2,TRBJ2-1,.,TRBV5-1
CASGLTGEAFF,TGTGCTAGTGGTTTGACGGGTGAAGCTTTCTTT,11,.,TRBJ1-1,.,TRBV12-5
CASSGPLAGGDTDTQYF,TGTGCCAGCAGCGGGCCACTAGCGGGGGGTGACACAGATACGCAGTATTTT,17,TRBD2,TRBJ2-3,.,TRBV9
CASSPRDTFSTDTQYF,TGTGCCAGCAGTCCCCGGGACACCTTTAGCACAGATACGCAGTATTTT,16,.,TRBJ2-3,few,TRBV28
CASSLSRRNQPQHF,TGTGCCAGCAGTTTAAGCAGGCGAAATCAGCCCCAGCATTTT,14,.,TRBJ1-5,.,TRBV12-3/TRBV12-4
CASSYGQGLYTGELFF,TGTGCCAGCAGTTACGGACAGGGTCTGTACACCGGGGAGCTGTTTTTT,16,TRBD1,TRBJ2-2,.,TRBV6-2/TRBV6-3
CASSVGGGVMYNEQFF,TGTGCCAGCAGCGTAGGGGGCGGGGTAATGTACAATGAGCAGTTCTTC,16,.,TRBJ2-1,.,TRBV9
CASSQTTDTQYF,TGCGCCAGCAGCCAAACCACAGATACGCAGTATTTT,12,.,TRBJ2-3,many,TRBV12-3/TRBV12-4
CACSPWALNTEAFF,TGCGCCTGCAGCCCCTGGGCCCTGAACACTGAAGCTTTCTTT,14,.,TRBJ1-1,.,TRBV5-1
CASNNRPEINYGYTF,TGTGCCAGCAACAATCGCCCCGAGATTAACTATGGCTACACCTTC,15,.,TRBJ1-2,.,TRBV5-5
CASSLLGVNYGYTF,TGTGCCAGCAGCTTACTGGGCGTCAACTATGGCTACACCTTC,14,.,TRBJ1-2,many,TRBV7-9
CSDRGRGGRPEQYF,TGCAGTGATAGAGGAAGGGGGGGTCGCCCCGAGCAGTACTTC,14,.,TRBJ2-7,.,TRBV20-1
CASSPRGFDGYTF,TGTGCCAGCAGTCCACGCGGGTTCGATGGCTACACCTTC,13,.,TRBJ1-2,.,TRBV12-3/TRBV12-4
CSVEETGANYGYTF,TGCAGCGTTGAAGAGACGGGGGCTAACTATGGCTACACCTTC,14,.,TRBJ1-2,few,TRBV29-1
CASSPTSGATGAQYF,TGTGCCAGCAGTCCGACTAGCGGGGCAACCGGGGCCCAGTACTTC,15,TRBD2,TRBJ2-7,few,TRBV12-3/TRBV12-4
CASSSTLSSYNEQYF,TGCGCCAGCAGCTCTACTTTAAGCTCCTACAATGAGCAGTACTTC,15,.,TRBJ2-7,.,TRBV5-1
CASSYRDRVLMNTEAFF,TGTGCCAGCAGCTACCGGGACAGAGTCTTAATGAACACTGAAGCTTTCTTT,17,TRBD1,TRBJ1-1,.,TRBV7-9
CASSYPGQGAYEQYF,TGTGCCAGCAGTTATCCGGGACAGGGGGCTTACGAGCAGTACTTC,15,TRBD1,TRBJ2-7,.,TRBV7-9
CASSPGTGFLDEQFF,TGTGCCAGCAGTCCCGGGACAGGGTTTTTGGATGAGCAGTTCTTC,15,TRBD1,TRBJ2-1,few,TRBV12-3/TRBV12-4
CASSQPNMGTGGRTDTQYF,TGCGCCAGCAGCCAACCTAACATGGGGACAGGGGGCCGCACAGATACGCAGTATTTT,19,TRBD1,TRBJ2-3,many,TRBV4-1
CASSKVLIGVVSGANVLTF,TGTGCCAGCAGCAAAGTCCTCATCGGGGTAGTGTCTGGGGCCAACGTCCTGACTTTC,19,.,TRBJ2-6,.,TRBV21-1
CASSADRGQETQYF,TGCGCCAGCAGCGCAGACAGGGGCCAAGAGACCCAGTACTTC,14,TRBD1,TRBJ2-5,few,TRBV4-3